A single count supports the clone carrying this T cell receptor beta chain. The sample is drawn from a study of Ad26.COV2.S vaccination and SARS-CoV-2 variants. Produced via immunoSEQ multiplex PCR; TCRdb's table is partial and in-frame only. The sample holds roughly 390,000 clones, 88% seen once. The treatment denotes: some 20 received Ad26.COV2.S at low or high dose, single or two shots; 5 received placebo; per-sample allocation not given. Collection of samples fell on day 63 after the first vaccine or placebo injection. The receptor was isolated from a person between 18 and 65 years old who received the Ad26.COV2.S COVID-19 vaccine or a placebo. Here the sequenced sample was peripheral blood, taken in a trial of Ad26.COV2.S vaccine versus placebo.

The CDR3 sequence: CASSRVAGYDYGYTF. The CDR3 bases are TGTGCCAGCAGTCGTGTTGCGGGGTACGACTATGGCTACACCTTC. The chain is built from TRBV6-5 and TRBJ1-2; D remains ambiguous. Germline CDR1 and CDR2: MNHEY and SVGAGI. V was cut by 5 bases and J by 3 bases, with 16 bases left in between. This CDR3 has 15 residues.